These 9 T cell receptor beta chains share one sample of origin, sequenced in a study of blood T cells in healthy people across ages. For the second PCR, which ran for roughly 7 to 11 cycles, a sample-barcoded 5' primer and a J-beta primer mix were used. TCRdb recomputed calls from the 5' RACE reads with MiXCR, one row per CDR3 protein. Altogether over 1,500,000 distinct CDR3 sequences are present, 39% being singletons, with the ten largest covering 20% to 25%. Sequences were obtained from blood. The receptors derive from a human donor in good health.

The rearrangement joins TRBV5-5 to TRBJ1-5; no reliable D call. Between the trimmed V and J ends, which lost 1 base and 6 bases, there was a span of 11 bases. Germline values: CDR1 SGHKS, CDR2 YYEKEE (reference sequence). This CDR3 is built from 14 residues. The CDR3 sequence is CASSLFSEGQPQHF. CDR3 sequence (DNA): TGTGCCAGCAGCTTGTTTTCAGAAGGTCAGCCCCAGCATTTT.

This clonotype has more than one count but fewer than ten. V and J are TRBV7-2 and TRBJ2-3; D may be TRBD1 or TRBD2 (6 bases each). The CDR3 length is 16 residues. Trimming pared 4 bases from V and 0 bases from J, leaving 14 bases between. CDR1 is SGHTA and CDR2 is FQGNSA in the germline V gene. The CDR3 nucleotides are TGTGCCAGCAGCTGGGTAGGGGGGAGGAGCACAGATACGCAGTATTTT. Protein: CASSWVGGRSTDTQYF. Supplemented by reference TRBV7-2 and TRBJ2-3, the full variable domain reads GAGVSQSPSNKVTEKGKDVELRCDPISGHTALYWYRQSLGQGLEFLIYFQGNSAPDKSGLPSDRFSAERTGGSVSTLTIQRTQQEDSAVYLCASSWVGGRSTDTQYFGPGTRLTVL.

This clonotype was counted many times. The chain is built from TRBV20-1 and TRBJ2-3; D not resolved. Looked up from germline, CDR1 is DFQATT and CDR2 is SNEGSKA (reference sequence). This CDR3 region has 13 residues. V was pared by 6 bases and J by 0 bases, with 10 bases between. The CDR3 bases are TGCAGTGCGATAAGACCTAGCACAGATACGCAGTATTTT. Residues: CSAIRPSTDTQYF.

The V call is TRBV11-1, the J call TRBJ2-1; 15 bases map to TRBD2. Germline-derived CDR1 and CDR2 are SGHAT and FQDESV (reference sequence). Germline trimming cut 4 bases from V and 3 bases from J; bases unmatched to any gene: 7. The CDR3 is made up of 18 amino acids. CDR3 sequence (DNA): TGTGCCAGCAGCTCCGGACTAGCGGGGGGGCGATTCTACAATGAGCAGTTCTTC. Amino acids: CASSSGLAGGRFYNEQFF.

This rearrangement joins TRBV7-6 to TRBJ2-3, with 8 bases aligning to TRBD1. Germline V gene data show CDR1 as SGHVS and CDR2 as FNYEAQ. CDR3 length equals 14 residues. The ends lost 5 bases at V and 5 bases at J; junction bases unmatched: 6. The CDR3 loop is CASSVTGVIDTQYF. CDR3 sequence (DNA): TGTGCCAGCAGCGTGACAGGGGTCATAGATACGCAGTATTTT. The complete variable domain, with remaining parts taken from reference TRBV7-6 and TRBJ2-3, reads GAGVSQSPRYKVTKRGQDVALRCDPISGHVSLYWYRQALGQGPEFLTYFNYEAQQDKSGLPNDRFSAERPEGSISTLTIQRTEQRDSAMYRCASSVTGVIDTQYFGPGTRLTVL.

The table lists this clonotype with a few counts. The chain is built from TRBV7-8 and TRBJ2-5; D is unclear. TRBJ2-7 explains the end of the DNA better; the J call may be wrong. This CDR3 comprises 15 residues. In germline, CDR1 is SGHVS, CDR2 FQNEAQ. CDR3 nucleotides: TGTGCCAGCAGCACCGAATCCCCCGGGTCGGGCGAGCAGTACTTC. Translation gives CASSTESPGSGEQYF.

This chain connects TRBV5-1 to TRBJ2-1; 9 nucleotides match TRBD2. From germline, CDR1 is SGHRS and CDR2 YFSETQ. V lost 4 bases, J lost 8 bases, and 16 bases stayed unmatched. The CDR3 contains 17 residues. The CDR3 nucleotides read TGCGCCAGCAGCCCCGTCTCTCGCGGGGGGGCTCGGGATGAGCAGTTCTTC. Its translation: CASSPVSRGGARDEQFF.

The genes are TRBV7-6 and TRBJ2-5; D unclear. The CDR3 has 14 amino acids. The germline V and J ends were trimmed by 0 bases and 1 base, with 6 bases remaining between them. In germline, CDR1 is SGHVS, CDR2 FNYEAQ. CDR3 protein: CASSLATSQETQYF. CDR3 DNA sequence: TGTGCCAGCAGCTTAGCAACGAGCCAAGAGACCCAGTACTTC.

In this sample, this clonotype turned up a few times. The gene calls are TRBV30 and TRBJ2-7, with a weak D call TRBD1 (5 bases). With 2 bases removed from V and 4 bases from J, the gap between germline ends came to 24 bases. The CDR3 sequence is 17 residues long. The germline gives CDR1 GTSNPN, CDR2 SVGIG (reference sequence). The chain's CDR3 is CAWSRGRTSNWGYEQYF. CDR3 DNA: TGTGCCTGGAGTAGGGGCCGGACATCTAATTGGGGATACGAGCAGTACTTC.